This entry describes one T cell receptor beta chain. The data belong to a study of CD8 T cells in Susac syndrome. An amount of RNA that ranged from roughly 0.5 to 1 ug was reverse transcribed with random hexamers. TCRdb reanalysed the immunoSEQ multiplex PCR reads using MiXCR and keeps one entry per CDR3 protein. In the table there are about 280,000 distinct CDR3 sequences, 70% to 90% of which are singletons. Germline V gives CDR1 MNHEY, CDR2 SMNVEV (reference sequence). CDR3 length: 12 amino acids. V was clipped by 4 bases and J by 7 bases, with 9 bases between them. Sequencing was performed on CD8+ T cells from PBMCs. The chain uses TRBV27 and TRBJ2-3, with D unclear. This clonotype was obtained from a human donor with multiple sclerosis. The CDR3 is CASSSPRNTQYF. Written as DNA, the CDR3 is TGTGCCAGCAGTTCGCCCCGCAATACGCAGTATTTT.